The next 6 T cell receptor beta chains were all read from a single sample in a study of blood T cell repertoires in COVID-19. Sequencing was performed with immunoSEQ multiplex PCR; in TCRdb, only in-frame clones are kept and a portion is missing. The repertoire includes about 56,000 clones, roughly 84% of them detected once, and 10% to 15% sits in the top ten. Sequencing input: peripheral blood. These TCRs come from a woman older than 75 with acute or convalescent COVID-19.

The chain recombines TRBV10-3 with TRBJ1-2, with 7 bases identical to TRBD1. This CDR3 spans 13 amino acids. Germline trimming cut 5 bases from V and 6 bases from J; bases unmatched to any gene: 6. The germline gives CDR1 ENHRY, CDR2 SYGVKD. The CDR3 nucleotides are TGTGCCATCAGTCTCGACAGGGCGGATGGCTACACCTTC. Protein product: CAISLDRADGYTF.

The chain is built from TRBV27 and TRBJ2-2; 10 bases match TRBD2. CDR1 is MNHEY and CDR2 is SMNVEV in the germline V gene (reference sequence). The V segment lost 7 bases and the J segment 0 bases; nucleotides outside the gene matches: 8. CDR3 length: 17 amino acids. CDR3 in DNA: TGTGCCAGCATCCTGAGGCTAGCGGGGGCGAACACCGGGGAGCTGTTTTTT. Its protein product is CASILRLAGANTGELFF.

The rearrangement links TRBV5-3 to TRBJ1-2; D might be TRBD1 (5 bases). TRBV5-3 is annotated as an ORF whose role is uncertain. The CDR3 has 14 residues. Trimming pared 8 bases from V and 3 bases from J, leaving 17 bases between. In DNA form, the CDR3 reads TGTGCCAGCCCGTGGGGGGAAGTACACTATGGCTACACCTTC. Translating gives CASPWGEVHYGYTF.

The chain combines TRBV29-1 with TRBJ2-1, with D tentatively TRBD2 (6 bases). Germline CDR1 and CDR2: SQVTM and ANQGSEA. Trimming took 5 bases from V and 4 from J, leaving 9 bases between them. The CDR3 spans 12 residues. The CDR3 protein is CSVPGLYNEQFF. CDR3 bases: TGCAGCGTTCCGGGACTGTACAATGAGCAGTTCTTC.

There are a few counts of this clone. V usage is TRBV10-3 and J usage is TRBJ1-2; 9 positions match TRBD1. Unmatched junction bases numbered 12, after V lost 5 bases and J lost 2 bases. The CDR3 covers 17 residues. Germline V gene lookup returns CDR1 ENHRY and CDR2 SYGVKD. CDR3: CAISPGTGRGSNYGYTF. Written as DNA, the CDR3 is TGTGCCATCAGTCCCGGGACAGGGAGGGGCAGCAACTATGGCTACACCTTC.

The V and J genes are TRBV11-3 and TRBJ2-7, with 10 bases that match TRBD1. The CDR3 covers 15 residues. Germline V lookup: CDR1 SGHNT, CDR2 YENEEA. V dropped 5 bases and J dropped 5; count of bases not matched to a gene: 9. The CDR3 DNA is TGTGCCAGCAGCCCCGATGCGGGACAGGGGCACGAGCAGTACTTC. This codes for CASSPDAGQGHEQYF.